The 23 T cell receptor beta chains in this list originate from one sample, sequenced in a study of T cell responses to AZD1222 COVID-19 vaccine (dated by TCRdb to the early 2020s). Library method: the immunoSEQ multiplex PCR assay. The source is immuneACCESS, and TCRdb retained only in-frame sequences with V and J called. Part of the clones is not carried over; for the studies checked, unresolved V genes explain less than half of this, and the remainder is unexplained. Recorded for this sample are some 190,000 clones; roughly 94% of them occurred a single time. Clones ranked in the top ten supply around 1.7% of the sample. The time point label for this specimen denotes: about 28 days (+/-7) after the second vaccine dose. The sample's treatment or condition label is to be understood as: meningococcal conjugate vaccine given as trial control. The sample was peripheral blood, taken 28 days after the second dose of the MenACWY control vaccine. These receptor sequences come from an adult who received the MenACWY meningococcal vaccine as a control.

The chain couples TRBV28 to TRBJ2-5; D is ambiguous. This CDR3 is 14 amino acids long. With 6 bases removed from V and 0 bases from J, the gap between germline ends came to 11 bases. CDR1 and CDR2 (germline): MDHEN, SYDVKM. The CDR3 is CASSRGSDQETQYF. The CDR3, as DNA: TGTGCCAGCAGCCGCGGCTCGGACCAAGAGACCCAGTACTTC.

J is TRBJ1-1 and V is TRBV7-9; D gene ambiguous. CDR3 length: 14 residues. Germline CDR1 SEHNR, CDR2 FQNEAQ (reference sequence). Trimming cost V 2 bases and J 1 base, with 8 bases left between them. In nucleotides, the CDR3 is TGTGCCAGCAGCTTACGCGGTCGGAACACTGAAGCTTTCTTT. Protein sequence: CASSLRGRNTEAFF.

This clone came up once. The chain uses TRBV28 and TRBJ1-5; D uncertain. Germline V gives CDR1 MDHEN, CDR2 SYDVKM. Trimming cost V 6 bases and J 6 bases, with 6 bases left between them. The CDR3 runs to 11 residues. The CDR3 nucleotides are TGTGCCAGCAGCTCGGTTCAGCCCCAGCATTTT. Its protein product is CASSSVQPQHF.

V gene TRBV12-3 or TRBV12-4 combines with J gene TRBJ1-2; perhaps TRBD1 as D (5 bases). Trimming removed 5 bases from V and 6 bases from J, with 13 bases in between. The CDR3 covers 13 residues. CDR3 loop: CASSPGTSDGYTF. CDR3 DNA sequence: TGTGCCAGCAGTCCGGGGACTTCGGATGGCTACACCTTC.

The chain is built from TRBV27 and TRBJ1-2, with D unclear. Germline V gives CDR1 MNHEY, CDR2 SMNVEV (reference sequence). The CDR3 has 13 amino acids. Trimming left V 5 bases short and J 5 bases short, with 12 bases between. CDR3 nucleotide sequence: TGTGCCAGCAGTCGCCGGGCCTCATATGGCTACACCTTC. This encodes CASSRRASYGYTF.

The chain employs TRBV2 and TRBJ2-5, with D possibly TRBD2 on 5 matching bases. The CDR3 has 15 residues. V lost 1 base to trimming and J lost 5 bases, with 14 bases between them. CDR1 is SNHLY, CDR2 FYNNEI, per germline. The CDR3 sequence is CASSEGPGRGETQYF. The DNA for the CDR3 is TGTGCCAGCAGTGAAGGGCCGGGAAGAGGCGAGACCCAGTACTTC. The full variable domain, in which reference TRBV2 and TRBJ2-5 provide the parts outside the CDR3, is EPEVTQTPSHQVTQMGQEVILRCVPISNHLYFYWYRQILGQKVEFLVSFYNNEISEKSEIFDDQFSVERPDGSNFTLKIRSTKLEDSAMYFCASSEGPGRGETQYFGPGTRLLVL.

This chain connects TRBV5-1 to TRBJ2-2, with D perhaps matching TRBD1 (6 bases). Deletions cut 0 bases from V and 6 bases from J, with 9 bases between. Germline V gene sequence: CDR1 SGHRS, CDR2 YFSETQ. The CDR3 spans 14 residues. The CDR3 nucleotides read TGCGCCAGCAGCTTGGGGCAGGGGTCCGGGGAGCTGTTTTTT. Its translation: CASSLGQGSGELFF.

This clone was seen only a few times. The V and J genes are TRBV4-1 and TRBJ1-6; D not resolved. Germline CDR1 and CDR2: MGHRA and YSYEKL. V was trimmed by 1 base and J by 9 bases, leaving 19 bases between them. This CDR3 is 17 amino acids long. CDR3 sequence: CASSQVLFKGDFSPLHF. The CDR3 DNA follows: TGCGCCAGCAGCCAAGTATTGTTTAAGGGCGACTTTTCACCCCTCCACTTT.

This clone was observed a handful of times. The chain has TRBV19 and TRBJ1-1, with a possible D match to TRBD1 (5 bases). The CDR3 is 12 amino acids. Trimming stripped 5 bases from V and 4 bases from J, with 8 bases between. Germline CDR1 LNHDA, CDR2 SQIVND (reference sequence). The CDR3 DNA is TGTGCCAGTAGTCTCGGGGCCACTGAAGCTTTCTTT. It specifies CASSLGATEAFF.

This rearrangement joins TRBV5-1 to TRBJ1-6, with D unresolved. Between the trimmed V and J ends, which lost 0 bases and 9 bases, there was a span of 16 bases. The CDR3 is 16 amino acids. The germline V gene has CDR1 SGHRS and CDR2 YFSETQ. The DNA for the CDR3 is TGCGCCAGCAGCTTGGCCGGAGTCCATTTGGGTTCACCCCTCCACTTT. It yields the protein CASSLAGVHLGSPLHF.

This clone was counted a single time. The DNA for the CDR3 is TGTGCCAGTAGTATCGGGGGCCGAGTCTTCTACGAGCAGTACTTC. Its protein is CASSIGGRVFYEQYF. This chain joins TRBV19 and TRBJ2-7; D is perhaps TRBD1 or TRBD2 (6 bases each). The V gene lost 3 bases and the J gene lost 3 bases, with 15 bases spanning the gap. Germline assignment: CDR1 LNHDA and CDR2 SQIVND (reference sequence). The CDR3 spans 15 residues.

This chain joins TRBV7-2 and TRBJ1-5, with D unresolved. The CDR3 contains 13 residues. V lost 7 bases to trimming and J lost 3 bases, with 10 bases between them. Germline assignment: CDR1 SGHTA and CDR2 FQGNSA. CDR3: CASTDWDNQPQHF. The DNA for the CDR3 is TGTGCCAGCACCGATTGGGACAATCAGCCCCAGCATTTT.

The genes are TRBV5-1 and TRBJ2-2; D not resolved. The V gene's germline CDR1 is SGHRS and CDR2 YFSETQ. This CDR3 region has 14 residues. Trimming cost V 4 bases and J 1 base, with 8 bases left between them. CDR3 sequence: CASSPTLNTGELFF. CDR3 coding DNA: TGCGCCAGCAGCCCGACCTTGAACACCGGGGAGCTGTTTTTT.

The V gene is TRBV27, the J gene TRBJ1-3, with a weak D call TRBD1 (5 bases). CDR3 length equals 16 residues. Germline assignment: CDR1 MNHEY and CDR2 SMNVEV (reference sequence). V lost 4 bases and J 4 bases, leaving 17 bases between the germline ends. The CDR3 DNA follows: TGTGCCAGCAGTTATAGACCAGGGCAGCACGGAAACACCATATATTTT. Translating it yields CASSYRPGQHGNTIYF.

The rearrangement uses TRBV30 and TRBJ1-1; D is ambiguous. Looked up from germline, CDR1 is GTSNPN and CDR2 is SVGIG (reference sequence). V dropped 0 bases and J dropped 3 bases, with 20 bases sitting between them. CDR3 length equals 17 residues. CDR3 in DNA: TGTGCCTGGAGTGTATTCTTCGAAGGCCGCCCGTACACTGAAGCTTTCTTT. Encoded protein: CAWSVFFEGRPYTEAFF.

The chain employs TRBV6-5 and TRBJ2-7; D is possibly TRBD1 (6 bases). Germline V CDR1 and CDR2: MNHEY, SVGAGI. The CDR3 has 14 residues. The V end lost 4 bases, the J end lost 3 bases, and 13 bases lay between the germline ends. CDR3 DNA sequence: TGTGCCAGCAGTTCCCGACAGGAATTCTACGAGCAGTACTTC. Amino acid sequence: CASSSRQEFYEQYF.

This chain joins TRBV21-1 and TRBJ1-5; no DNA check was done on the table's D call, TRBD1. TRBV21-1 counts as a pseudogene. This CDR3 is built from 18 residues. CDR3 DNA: TGTGCCAGCATCAGAATTGGACAGGGGGCTTTTAGCAATCAGCCCCAGCATTTT. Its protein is CASIRIGQGAFSNQPQHF.

The CDR3 coding sequence is TGTGCCAGCAGGCGACAGGGGGGGCCGAACACTGAAGCTTTCTTT. It is translated as CASRRQGGPNTEAFF. V usage is TRBV28 and J usage is TRBJ1-1; 9 bases map to TRBD1. In germline, CDR1 is MDHEN, CDR2 SYDVKM. CDR3 size: 15 residues. The trim removed 6 bases at V and 1 base at J, leaving 6 bases unmatched.

The CDR3 DNA follows: TGTGCCTGGGGCTCCTACGAGCAGTACTTC. This codes for CAWGSYEQYF. The chain uses TRBV30 and TRBJ2-7; D ambiguous. V lost 5 bases, J lost 0 bases, and 2 bases lay in between. Germline CDR1 reads GTSNPN; CDR2 reads SVGIG (reference sequence). CDR3 length equals 10 residues.

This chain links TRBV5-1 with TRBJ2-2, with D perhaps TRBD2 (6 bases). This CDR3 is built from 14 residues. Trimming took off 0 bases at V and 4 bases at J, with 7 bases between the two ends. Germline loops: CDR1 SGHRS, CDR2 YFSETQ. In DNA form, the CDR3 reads TGCGCCAGCAGCTTGGGCGGGGTCACCGGGGAGCTGTTTTTT. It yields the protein CASSLGGVTGELFF.

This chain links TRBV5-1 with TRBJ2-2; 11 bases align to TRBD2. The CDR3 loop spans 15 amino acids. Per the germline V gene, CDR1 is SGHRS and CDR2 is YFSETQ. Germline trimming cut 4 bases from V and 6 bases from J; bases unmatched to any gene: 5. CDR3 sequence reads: CASSVGLAVSGELFF. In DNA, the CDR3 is TGCGCCAGCAGCGTGGGACTAGCGGTTTCCGGGGAGCTGTTTTTT.

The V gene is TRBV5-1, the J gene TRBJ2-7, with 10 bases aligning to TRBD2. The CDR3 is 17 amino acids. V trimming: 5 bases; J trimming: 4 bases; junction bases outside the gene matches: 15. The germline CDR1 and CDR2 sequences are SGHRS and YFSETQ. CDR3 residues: CASRYWSSGSIGYEQYF. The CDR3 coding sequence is TGCGCCAGCAGATACTGGTCTAGCGGGAGCATTGGGTACGAGCAGTACTTC. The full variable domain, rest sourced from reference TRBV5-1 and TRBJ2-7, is KAGVTQTPRYLIKTRGQQVTLSCSPISGHRSVSWYQQTPGQGLQFLFEYFSETQRNKGNFPGRFSGRQFSNSRSEMNVSTLELGDSALYLCASRYWSSGSIGYEQYFGPGTRLTVT.

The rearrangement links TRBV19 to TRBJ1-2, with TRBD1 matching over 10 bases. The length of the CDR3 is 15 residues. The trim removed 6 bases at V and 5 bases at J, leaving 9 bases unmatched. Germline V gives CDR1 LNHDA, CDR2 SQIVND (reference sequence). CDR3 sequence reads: CASSPRDRGLYGYTF. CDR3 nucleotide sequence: TGTGCCAGTAGCCCCCGGGACAGGGGATTGTATGGCTACACCTTC. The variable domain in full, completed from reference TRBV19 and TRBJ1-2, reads DGGITQSPKYLFRKEGQNVTLSCEQNLNHDAMYWYRQDPGQGLRLIYYSQIVNDFQKGDIAEGYSVSREKKESFPLTVTSAQKNPTAFYLCASSPRDRGLYGYTFGSGTRLTVV.